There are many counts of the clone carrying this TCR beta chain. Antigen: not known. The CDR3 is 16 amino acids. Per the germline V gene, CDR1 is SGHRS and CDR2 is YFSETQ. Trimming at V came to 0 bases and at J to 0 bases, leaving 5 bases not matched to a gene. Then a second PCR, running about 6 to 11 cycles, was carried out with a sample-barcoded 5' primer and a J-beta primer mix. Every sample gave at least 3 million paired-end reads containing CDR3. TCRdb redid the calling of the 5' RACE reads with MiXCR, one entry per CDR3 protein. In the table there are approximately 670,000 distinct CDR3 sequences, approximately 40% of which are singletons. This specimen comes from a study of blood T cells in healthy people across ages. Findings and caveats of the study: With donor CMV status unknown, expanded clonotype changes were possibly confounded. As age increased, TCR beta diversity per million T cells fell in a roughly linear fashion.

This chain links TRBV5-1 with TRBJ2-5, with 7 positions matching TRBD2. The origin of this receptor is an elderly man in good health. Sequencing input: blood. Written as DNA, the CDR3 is TGCGCCAGCAGCTTGGCAGGACTAGGCAACCAAGAGACCCAGTACTTC. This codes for CASSLAGLGNQETQYF.